The subject of this entry is one TCR beta chain. At the DNA level, this CDR3 is encoded by other sequences in the same sample as well. Clones were sequenced by immunoSEQ multiplex PCR, and TCRdb holds only the in-frame ones, with some missing. The sample carries about 240,000 clones, roughly 80% recorded once. This entry is derived from a study of blood T cell repertoires in COVID-19. Study in general: PBMCs, B-cell-depleted T cells, or T cells were the source of the cDNA or gDNA that made up the material.

This clonotype originated in a woman aged 18 to 35 with acute or convalescent COVID-19. Sequencing used peripheral blood.

In nucleotides, the CDR3 is TGTGCCAGTAGCCCGGGCGGGAGTGGAGAGACCCAGTACTTC. Amino acids: CASSPGGSGETQYF. The chain couples TRBV19 to TRBJ2-5; 7 bases match TRBD2. Germline CDR1 LNHDA, CDR2 SQIVND (reference sequence). The CDR3 totals 14 residues. J gave up 4 bases and V 6 bases, and 8 bases lay outside the gene matches. The variable domain in full, completed from reference TRBV19 and TRBJ2-5, reads DGGITQSPKYLFRKEGQNVTLSCEQNLNHDAMYWYRQDPGQGLRLIYYSQIVNDFQKGDIAEGYSVSREKKESFPLTVTSAQKNPTAFYLCASSPGGSGETQYFGPGTRLLVL.